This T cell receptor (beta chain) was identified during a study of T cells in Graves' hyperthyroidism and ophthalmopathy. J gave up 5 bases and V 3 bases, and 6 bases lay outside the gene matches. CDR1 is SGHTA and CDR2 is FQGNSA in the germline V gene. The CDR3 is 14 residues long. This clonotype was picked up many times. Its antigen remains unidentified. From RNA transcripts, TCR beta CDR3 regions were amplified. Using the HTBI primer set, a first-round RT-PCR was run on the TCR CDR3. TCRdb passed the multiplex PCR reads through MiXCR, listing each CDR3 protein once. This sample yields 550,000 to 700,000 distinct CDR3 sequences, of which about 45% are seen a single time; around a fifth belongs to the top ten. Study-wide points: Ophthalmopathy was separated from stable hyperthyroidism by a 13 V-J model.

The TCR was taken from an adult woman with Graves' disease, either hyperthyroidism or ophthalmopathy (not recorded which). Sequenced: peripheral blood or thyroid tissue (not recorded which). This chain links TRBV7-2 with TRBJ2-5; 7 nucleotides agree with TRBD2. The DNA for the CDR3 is TGTGCCAGCAGCTTGGGGGGGAGGAAGGAGACCCAGTACTTC. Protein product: CASSLGGRKETQYF.